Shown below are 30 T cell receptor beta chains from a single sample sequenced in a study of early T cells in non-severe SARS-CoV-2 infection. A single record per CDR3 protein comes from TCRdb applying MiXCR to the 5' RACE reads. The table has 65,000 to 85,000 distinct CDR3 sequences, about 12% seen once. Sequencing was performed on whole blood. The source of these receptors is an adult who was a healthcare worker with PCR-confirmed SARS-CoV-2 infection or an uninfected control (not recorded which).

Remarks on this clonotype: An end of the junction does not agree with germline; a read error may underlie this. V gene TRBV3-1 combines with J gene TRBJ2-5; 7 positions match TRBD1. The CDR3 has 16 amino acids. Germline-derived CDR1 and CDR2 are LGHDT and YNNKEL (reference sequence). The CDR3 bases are TGTGCCAGCAGCCAGCCCACCAAGGGGGCGAAAGAGACCCACTACTTC. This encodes CASSQPTKGAKETHYF.

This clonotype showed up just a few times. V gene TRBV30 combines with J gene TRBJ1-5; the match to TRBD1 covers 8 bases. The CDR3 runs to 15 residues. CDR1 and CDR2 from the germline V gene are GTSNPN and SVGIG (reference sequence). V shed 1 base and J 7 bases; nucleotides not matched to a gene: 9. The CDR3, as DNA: TGTGCCTGGAGTGGGCAGGGGGCTGGGAAACAGCCCCAGCATTTT. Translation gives CAWSGQGAGKQPQHF.

The CDR3 is CASSPIRGSEQFF. The CDR3 region has the DNA TGCGCCAGCAGCCCCATCAGGGGAAGTGAGCAGTTCTTC. V and J are TRBV5-1 and TRBJ2-1; tentative D call: TRBD1 (6 bases). The CDR3 has 13 amino acids. The germline V and J ends were trimmed by 4 bases and 9 bases, with 14 bases remaining between them. Germline assignment: CDR1 SGHRS and CDR2 YFSETQ. Full variable domain (remainder filled in from reference TRBV5-1 and TRBJ2-1): KAGVTQTPRYLIKTRGQQVTLSCSPISGHRSVSWYQQTPGQGLQFLFEYFSETQRNKGNFPGRFSGRQFSNSRSEMNVSTLELGDSALYLCASSPIRGSEQFFGPGTRLTVL.

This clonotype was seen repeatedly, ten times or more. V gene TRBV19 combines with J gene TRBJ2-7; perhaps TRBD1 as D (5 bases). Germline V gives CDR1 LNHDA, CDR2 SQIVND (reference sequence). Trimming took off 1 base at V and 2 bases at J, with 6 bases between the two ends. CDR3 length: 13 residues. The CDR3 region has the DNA TGTGCCAGTAGTATAGCAGGGACCTACGAGCAGTACTTC. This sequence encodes CASSIAGTYEQYF.

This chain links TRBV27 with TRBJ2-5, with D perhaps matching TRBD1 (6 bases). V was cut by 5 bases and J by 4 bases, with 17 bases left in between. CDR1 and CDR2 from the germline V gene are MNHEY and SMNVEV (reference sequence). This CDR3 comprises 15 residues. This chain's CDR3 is CASSPDRFLTETQYF. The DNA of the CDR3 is TGTGCCAGCAGTCCAGACAGGTTTCTTACAGAGACCCAGTACTTC.

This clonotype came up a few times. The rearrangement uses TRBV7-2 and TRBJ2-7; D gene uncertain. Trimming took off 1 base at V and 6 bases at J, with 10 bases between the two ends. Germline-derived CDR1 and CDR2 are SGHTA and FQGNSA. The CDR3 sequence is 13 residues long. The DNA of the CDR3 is TGTGCCAGCAGCTTAGTTTGGGTGGGCGAGCAGTACTTC. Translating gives CASSLVWVGEQYF.

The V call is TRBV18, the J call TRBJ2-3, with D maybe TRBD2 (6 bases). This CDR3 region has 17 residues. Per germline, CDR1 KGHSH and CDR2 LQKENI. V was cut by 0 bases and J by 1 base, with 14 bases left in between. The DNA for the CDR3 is TGTGCCAGCTCACCACCGCGTGGAGGGGTCCGCACAGATACGCAGTATTTT. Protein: CASSPPRGGVRTDTQYF.

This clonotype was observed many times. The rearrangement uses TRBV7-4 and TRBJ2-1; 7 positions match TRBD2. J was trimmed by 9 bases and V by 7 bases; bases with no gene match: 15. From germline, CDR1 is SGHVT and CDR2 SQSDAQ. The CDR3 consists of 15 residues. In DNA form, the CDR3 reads TGTGCCAGCACCTTCGCTAGCGGAAGGTTTGGTGAGCAGTTCTTC. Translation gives CASTFASGRFGEQFF.

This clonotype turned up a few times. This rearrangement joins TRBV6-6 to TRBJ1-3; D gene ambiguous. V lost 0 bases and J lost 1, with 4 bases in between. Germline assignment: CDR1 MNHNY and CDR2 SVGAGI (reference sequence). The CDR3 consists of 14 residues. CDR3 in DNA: TGTGCCAGCAGTTACTCAATATCTGGAAACACCATATATTTT. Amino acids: CASSYSISGNTIYF.

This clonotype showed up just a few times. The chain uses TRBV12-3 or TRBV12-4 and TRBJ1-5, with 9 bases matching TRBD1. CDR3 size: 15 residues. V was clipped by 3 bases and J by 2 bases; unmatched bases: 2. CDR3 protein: CASSLDRGRNQPQHF. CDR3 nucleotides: TGTGCCAGCAGTTTGGACAGGGGACGCAATCAGCCCCAGCATTTT.

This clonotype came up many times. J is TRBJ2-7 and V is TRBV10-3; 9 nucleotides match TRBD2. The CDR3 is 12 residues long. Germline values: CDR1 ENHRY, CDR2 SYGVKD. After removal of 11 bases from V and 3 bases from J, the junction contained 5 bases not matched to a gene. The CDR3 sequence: CAASGGNYEQYF. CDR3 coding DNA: TGTGCCGCGAGCGGGGGGAACTACGAGCAGTACTTC.

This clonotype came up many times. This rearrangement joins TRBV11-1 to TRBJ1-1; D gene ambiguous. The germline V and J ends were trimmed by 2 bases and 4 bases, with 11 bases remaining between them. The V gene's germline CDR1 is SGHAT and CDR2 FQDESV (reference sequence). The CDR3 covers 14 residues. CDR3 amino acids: CASSLPPRGTEAFF. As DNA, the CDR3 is TGTGCCAGCAGCTTACCTCCGCGAGGCACTGAAGCTTTCTTT.

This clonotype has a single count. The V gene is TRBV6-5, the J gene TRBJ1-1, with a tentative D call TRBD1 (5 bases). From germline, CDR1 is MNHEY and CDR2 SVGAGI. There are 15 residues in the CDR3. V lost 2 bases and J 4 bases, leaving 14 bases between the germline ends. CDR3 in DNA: TGTGCCAGCAGTTACCCCCCAGGGTTGGGCACTGAAGCTTTCTTT. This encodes CASSYPPGLGTEAFF.

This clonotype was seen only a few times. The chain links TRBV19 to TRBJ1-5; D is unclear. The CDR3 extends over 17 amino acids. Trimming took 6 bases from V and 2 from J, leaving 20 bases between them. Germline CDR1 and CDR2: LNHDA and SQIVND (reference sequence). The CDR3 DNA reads TGTGCCAGTAGACCTACTAGACCGCGGAGGGGCAATCAGCCCCAGCATTTT. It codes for CASRPTRPRRGNQPQHF.

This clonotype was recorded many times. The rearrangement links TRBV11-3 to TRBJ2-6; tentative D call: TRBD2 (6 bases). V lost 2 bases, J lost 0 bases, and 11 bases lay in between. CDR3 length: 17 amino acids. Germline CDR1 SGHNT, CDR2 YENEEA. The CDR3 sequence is CASSLWAGNSGANVLTF. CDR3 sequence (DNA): TGTGCCAGCAGCTTATGGGCGGGGAACTCTGGGGCCAACGTCCTGACTTTC.

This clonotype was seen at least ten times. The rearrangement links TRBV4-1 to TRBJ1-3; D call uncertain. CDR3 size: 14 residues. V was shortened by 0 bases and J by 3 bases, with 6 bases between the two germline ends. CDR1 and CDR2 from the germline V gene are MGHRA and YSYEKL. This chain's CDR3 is CASSQELYGNTIYF. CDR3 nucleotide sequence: TGCGCCAGCAGCCAAGAGTTGTATGGAAACACCATATATTTT.

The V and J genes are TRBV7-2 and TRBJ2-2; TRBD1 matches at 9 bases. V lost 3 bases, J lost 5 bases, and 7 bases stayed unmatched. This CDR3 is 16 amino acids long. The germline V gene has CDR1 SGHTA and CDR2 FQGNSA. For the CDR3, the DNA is TGTGCCAGCAGCTTCGCCGTGGGGACAGGGACCGGGGAGCTGTTTTTT. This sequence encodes CASSFAVGTGTGELFF.

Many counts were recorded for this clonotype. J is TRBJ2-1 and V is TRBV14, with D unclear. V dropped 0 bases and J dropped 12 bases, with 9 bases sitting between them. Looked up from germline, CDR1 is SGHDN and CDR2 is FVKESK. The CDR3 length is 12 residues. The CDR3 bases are TGTGCCAGCAGCCAAGATGTGTTCTGGCAGTTCTTC. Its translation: CASSQDVFWQFF.

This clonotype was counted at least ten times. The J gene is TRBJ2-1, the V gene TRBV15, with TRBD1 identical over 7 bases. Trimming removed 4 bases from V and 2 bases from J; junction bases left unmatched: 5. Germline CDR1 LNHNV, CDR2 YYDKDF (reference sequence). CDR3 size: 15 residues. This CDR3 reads CATSIYRGPYNEQFF. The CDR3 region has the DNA TGTGCCACCAGCATCTACAGGGGTCCCTACAATGAGCAGTTCTTC.

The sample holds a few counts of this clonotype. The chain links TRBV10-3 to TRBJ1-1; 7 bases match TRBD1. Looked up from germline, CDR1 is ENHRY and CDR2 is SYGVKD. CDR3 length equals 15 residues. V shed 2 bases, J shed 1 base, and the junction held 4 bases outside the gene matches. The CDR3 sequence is CAISEDRARNTEAFF. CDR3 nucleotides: TGTGCCATCAGTGAGGACAGGGCGAGGAACACTGAAGCTTTCTTT.

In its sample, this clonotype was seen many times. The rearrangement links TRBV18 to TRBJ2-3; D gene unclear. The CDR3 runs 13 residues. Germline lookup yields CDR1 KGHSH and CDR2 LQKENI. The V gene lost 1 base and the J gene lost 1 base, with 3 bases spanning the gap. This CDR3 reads CASSPLGTDTQYF. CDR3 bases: TGTGCCAGCTCACCACTCGGCACAGATACGCAGTATTTT.

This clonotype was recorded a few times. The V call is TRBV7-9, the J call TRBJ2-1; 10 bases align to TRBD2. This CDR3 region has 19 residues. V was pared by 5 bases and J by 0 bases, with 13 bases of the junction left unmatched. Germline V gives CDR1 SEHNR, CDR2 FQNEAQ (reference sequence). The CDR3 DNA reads TGTGCCAGCAGCCCCGGGGGCGGACTAGCGGAGCGCTCCTACAATGAGCAGTTCTTC. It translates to CASSPGGGLAERSYNEQFF.

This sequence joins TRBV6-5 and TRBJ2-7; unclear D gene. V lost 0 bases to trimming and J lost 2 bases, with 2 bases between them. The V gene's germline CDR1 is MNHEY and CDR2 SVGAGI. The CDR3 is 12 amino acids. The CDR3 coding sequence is TGTGCCAGCAGTTACTCCCCCTACGAGCAGTACTTC. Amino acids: CASSYSPYEQYF.

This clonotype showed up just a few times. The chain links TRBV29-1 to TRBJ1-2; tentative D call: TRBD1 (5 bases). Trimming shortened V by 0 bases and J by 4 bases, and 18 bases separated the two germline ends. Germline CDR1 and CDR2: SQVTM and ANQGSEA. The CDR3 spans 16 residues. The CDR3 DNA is TGCAGCGTTGAAGATGTCGGGGACTGGTTTAGCTATGGCTACACCTTC. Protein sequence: CSVEDVGDWFSYGYTF.

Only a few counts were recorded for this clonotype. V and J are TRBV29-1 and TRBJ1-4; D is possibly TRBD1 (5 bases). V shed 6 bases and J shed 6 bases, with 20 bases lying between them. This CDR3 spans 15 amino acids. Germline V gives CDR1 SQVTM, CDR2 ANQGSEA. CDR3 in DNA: TGCAGCGTCCGAGGGGTCTTGGAAGGGGATGAAAAACTGTTTTTT. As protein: CSVRGVLEGDEKLFF.

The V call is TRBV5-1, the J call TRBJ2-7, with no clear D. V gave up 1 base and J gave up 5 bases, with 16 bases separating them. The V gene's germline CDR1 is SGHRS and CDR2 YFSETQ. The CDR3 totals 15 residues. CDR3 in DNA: TGCGCCAGCAGCTTGAGCAAACTGTACCACCACGAGCAGTACTTC. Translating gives CASSLSKLYHHEQYF.

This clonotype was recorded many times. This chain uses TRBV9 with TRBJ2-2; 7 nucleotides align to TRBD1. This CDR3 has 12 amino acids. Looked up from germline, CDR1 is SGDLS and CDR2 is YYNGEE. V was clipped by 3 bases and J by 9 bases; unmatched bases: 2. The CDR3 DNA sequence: TGTGCCAGCAGCGAGGGGGCCCGGGAGCTGTTTTTT. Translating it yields CASSEGARELFF.

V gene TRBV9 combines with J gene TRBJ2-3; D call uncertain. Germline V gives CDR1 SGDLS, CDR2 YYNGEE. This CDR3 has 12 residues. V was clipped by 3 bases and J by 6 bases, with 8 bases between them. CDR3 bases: TGTGCCAGCAGCGCAGTATATGATACGCAGTATTTT. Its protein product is CASSAVYDTQYF. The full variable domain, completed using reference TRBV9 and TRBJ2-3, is DSGVTQTPKHLITATGQRVTLRCSPRSGDLSVYWYQQSLDQGLQFLIQYYNGEERAKGNILERFSAQQFPDLHSELNLSSLELGDSALYFCASSAVYDTQYFGPGTRLTVL.

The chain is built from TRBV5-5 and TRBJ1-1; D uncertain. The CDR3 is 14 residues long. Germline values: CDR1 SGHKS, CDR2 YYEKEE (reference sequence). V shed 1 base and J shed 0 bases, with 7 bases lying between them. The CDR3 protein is CASSLTFMNTEAFF. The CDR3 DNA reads TGTGCCAGCAGCTTGACCTTCATGAACACTGAAGCTTTCTTT.

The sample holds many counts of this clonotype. The CDR3 protein is CASSKSPFEGGNQPQHF. The CDR3 coding sequence is TGTGCCAGCAGCAAAAGCCCCTTCGAAGGGGGCAATCAGCCCCAGCATTTT. This chain uses TRBV21-1 with TRBJ1-5; the DNA was not used to check the table's D call, TRBD1. TRBV21-1 is annotated as a pseudogene. The length of the CDR3 is 17 residues.